The rows below give T cell receptor beta chains drawn from one sample of a study of shared clonotypes between healthy human individuals. Only in-frame clones appear in the TCRdb table, and some are missing; sequencing was by immunoSEQ multiplex PCR. Seen here are some 2 million clones, roughly 95% observed once, and the top ten hold roughly 1%. Sequencing was done on a sample of naive CD8+ T cells sorted from blood. These receptors came from a man between 18 and 29 years old in good health. The CDR3 runs from the conserved cysteine through the conserved F or W. The D gene is left open where the match is weak. The size of a clone is reported for some rows only, either as once, few or many, or as a class for expanded clones.

J: TRBJ2-1
V: TRBV28
size: .
D: TRBD1
CDR3: CASSPGTGIDEQFF
DNA: TGTGCCAGCAGCCCCGGGACAGGGATCGATGAGCAGTTCTTC

J: TRBJ2-7
V: TRBV4-3
size: .
D: .
CDR3: CASSQVLITGTSYEQYF
DNA: TGCGCCAGCAGCCAAGTCCTTATAACAGGGACCTCCTACGAGCAGTACTTC

J: TRBJ1-2
V: TRBV4-1
size: .
D: TRBD1
CDR3: CASSQTGEATF
DNA: TGCGCCAGCAGCCAGACAGGGGAGGCCACCTTC

J: TRBJ2-3
V: TRBV7-2
size: .
D: .
CDR3: CASSEPELASHLSTDTQYF
DNA: TGTGCCAGCAGCGAGCCTGAACTAGCCAGCCACCTTAGCACAGATACGCAGTATTTT

J: TRBJ1-4
V: TRBV7-9
size: .
D: .
CDR3: CASSLIGEGNEKLFF
DNA: TGTGCCAGCAGCTTAATCGGGGAAGGGAATGAAAAACTGTTTTTT

J: TRBJ1-1
V: TRBV4-1
size: .
D: .
CDR3: CASSQPGGVDTEAFF
DNA: TGCGCCAGCAGCCAACCGGGGGGGGTAGACACTGAAGCTTTCTTT

J: TRBJ2-7
V: TRBV9
size: .
D: TRBD2
CDR3: CASSVGTSEDYEQYF
DNA: TGTGCCAGCAGCGTCGGGACTAGCGAGGATTACGAGCAGTACTTC

J: TRBJ2-7
V: TRBV4-3
size: .
D: TRBD1
CDR3: CASSQSRQGAYEQYF
DNA: TGCGCCAGCAGCCAATCCCGACAGGGCGCCTACGAGCAGTACTTC

J: TRBJ2-1
V: TRBV9
size: .
D: TRBD2
CDR3: CASSPAGGLNEQFF
DNA: TGTGCCAGCAGCCCCGCGGGGGGGCTGAATGAGCAGTTCTTC

J: TRBJ2-5
V: TRBV6-5
size: .
D: TRBD2
CDR3: CASSYGSGGVQETQYF
DNA: TGTGCCAGCAGTTACGGTAGCGGGGGTGTCCAAGAGACCCAGTACTTC

J: TRBJ2-7
V: TRBV11-2
size: .
D: .
CDR3: CASSRGYEQYF
DNA: TGTGCCAGCAGCCGAGGCTACGAGCAGTACTTC

J: TRBJ2-2
V: TRBV18
size: .
D: .
CDR3: CASSPAGTSTWAGELFF
DNA: TGTGCCAGCTCACCTGCCGGGACCTCGACCTGGGCCGGGGAGCTGTTTTTT

J: TRBJ2-7
V: TRBV9
size: .
D: TRBD2
CDR3: CASSVGVSGAYEQYF
DNA: TGTGCCAGCAGCGTAGGGGTTAGCGGGGCCTACGAGCAGTACTTC

J: TRBJ1-1
V: TRBV5-1
size: .
D: .
CDR3: CASSLRGGSNTEAFF
DNA: TGCGCCAGCAGCTTGCGGGGCGGATCGAACACTGAAGCTTTCTTT

J: TRBJ2-7
V: TRBV4-3
size: .
D: TRBD2
CDR3: CASSPTSGYEQYF
DNA: TGCGCCAGCAGCCCAACTAGCGGCTACGAGCAGTACTTC

J: TRBJ2-7
V: TRBV19
size: .
D: TRBD1
CDR3: CASSLTGSYEQYF
DNA: TGTGCCAGTAGTCTGACAGGGAGCTACGAGCAGTACTTC

J: TRBJ1-5
V: TRBV27
size: .
D: .
CDR3: CASSLTGSNQPQHF
DNA: TGTGCCAGCAGTTTAACAGGGAGCAATCAGCCCCAGCATTTT

J: TRBJ2-2
V: TRBV11-2
size: .
D: TRBD1
CDR3: CASSPATGLNTGELFF
DNA: TGTGCCAGCAGCCCAGCGACAGGGCTGAACACCGGGGAGCTGTTTTTT

J: TRBJ2-3
V: TRBV7-9
size: .
D: .
CDR3: CASSLSGGAATQYF
DNA: TGTGCCAGCAGCTTATCCGGGGGAGCAGCTACGCAGTATTTT

J: TRBJ2-7
V: TRBV6-7
size: .
D: TRBD2
CDR3: CASSYELGLVRTYEQYF
DNA: TGTGCCAGCAGTTACGAACTCGGACTAGTCCGAACCTACGAGCAGTACTTC

J: TRBJ2-1
V: TRBV11-2
size: .
D: .
CDR3: CASSSYRGGDEQFF
DNA: TGTGCCAGCAGCTCCTACCGGGGCGGGGATGAGCAGTTCTTC

J: TRBJ2-6
V: TRBV5-4
size: .
D: .
CDR3: CASSPPPSGANVLTF
DNA: TGTGCCAGCAGCCCCCCACCATCTGGGGCCAACGTCCTGACTTTC

J: TRBJ1-4
V: TRBV9
size: .
D: .
CDR3: CASSVEGGNNEKLFF
DNA: TGTGCCAGCAGCGTAGAAGGGGGGAATAATGAAAAACTGTTTTTT

J: TRBJ2-5
V: TRBV6-4
size: .
D: TRBD1
CDR3: CASSDWAGGREETQYF
DNA: TGTGCCAGCAGTGACTGGGCAGGGGGAAGGGAAGAGACCCAGTACTTC

J: TRBJ2-7
V: TRBV10-3
size: .
D: .
CDR3: CAISDLGRLYEQYF
DNA: TGTGCCATCAGTGATCTTGGTAGATTATACGAGCAGTACTTC

J: TRBJ1-5
V: TRBV21-1
size: .
D: .
CDR3: CASSPGTGVDQPQHF
DNA: TGTGCCAGCAGCCCCGGGACAGGGGTCGATCAGCCCCAGCATTTT

J: TRBJ2-7
V: TRBV5-1
size: .
D: TRBD2
CDR3: CASSSSGLSYEQYF
DNA: TGCGCCAGCAGCTCTAGCGGGTTATCCTACGAGCAGTACTTC

J: TRBJ2-3
V: TRBV11-3
size: .
D: TRBD2
CDR3: CASSLTSGEADTQYF
DNA: TGTGCCAGCAGCTTGACTAGCGGAGAGGCAGATACGCAGTATTTT

J: TRBJ2-5
V: TRBV7-9
size: once
D: .
CDR3: CASSPPDPSAYQETQYF
DNA: TGTGCCAGCAGCCCCCCGGACCCCTCGGCCTACCAAGAGACCCAGTACTTC

J: TRBJ2-1
V: TRBV30
size: .
D: TRBD2
CDR3: CAWSPPSGGTYNEQFF
DNA: TGTGCCTGGAGTCCACCTAGCGGGGGTACCTACAATGAGCAGTTCTTC

J: TRBJ1-4
V: TRBV7-9
size: .
D: TRBD1
CDR3: CASSQDRARPDNEKLFF
DNA: TGTGCCAGCAGCCAGGACAGGGCGCGTCCCGATAATGAAAAACTGTTTTTT

J: TRBJ2-5
V: TRBV7-9
size: .
D: TRBD2
CDR3: CASSLVSGGEETQYF
DNA: TGTGCCAGCAGCTTAGTTAGCGGGGGGGAAGAGACCCAGTACTTC

J: TRBJ1-6
V: TRBV11-3
size: .
D: .
CDR3: CASSLDGLAPLHF
DNA: TGTGCCAGCAGTTTGGACGGGTTGGCACCCCTCCACTTT

J: TRBJ2-7
V: TRBV13
size: .
D: .
CDR3: CASSSGRSYEQYF
DNA: TGTGCCAGCAGCTCGGGGCGGTCCTACGAGCAGTACTTC

J: TRBJ2-7
V: TRBV13
size: .
D: TRBD1
CDR3: CASSRTRTGSSYEQYF
DNA: TGTGCCAGCAGCCGAACCCGGACAGGTTCATCCTACGAGCAGTACTTC

J: TRBJ2-3
V: TRBV6-5
size: .
D: TRBD1
CDR3: CASSYTYRGETDTQYF
DNA: TGTGCCAGCAGTTACACTTACAGGGGTGAGACAGATACGCAGTATTTT

J: TRBJ1-1
V: TRBV27
size: .
D: TRBD1
CDR3: CASSSTGGSTEAFF
DNA: TGTGCCAGCAGCTCCACAGGGGGTAGCACTGAAGCTTTCTTT

J: TRBJ2-5
V: TRBV19
size: .
D: .
CDR3: CASSIWGAEETQYF
DNA: TGTGCCAGTAGTATCTGGGGGGCGGAGGAGACCCAGTACTTC